These 10 T cell receptor beta chains share one sample of origin, sequenced in a study of beta chain features in type 1 diabetes. Expressed TCRB transcripts were sequenced because the isolated RNA had all been reverse transcribed beforehand. The method was immunoSEQ multiplex PCR; TCRdb's version includes in-frame clones alone and lacks a portion of them. Of 630,000 or so clones listed, more than 13% are singletons. No cognate antigen is known for these TCRs. Study-wide findings and caveats: Patients with Type 1 diabetes showed moderately but significantly shorter TCRB CDR3s in all four CD4+ subsets.

The specimen sequenced was naive CD4+ T cells from blood. These receptors all stem from a man aged 18 to 29 with type 1 diabetes.

This clone showed up just a few times. The V gene is TRBV5-1, the J gene TRBJ1-6; tentatively, D is TRBD1 (5 bases). The length of the CDR3 is 16 residues. Trimming stripped 4 bases from V and 9 bases from J, with 20 bases between. Germline V gene lookup returns CDR1 SGHRS and CDR2 YFSETQ. Here the CDR3 DNA reads TGCGCCAGCAGCCCGAGGGACGGGGTCGGTGGTTCACCCCTCCACTTT. Its translation: CASSPRDGVGGSPLHF. Based on the CDR3 plus reference TRBV5-1 and TRBJ1-6, the full variable domain is KAGVTQTPRYLIKTRGQQVTLSCSPISGHRSVSWYQQTPGQGLQFLFEYFSETQRNKGNFPGRFSGRQFSNSRSEMNVSTLELGDSALYLCASSPRDGVGGSPLHFGNGTRLTVT.

This sequence joins TRBV5-4 and TRBJ2-3, with D tentatively TRBD1 (6 bases). Trimming took 1 base from V and 4 from J, leaving 10 bases between them. This CDR3 contains 14 residues. Germline V gene sequence: CDR1 SGHNT, CDR2 YYREEE (reference sequence). CDR3 amino acids: CASSLPGGADTQYF. The DNA of the CDR3 is TGTGCCAGCAGCTTGCCTGGGGGCGCAGATACGCAGTATTTT.

This clone was detected a few times. For the CDR3, the DNA is TGTGCCAGCAGCTCACAGGGGACCATCTCCTACGAGCAGTACTTC. The encoded protein is CASSSQGTISYEQYF. This sequence joins TRBV28 and TRBJ2-7, with 7 nucleotides matching TRBD1. V gave up 6 bases and J gave up 0 bases; unmatched junction bases: 8. In germline, CDR1 is MDHEN, CDR2 SYDVKM. The CDR3 has 15 residues.

This clone was found a few times. This chain links TRBV7-6 with TRBJ1-1, with 7 bases identical to TRBD1. The CDR3 contains 14 residues. V dropped 5 bases and J dropped 5; count of bases not matched to a gene: 8. Germline lookup yields CDR1 SGHVS and CDR2 FNYEAQ. The DNA for the CDR3 is TGTGCCAGCAGCCCCGGGAGGGGGCGTACTGAAGCTTTCTTT. Translating it yields CASSPGRGRTEAFF.

In this sample, this clone turned up a few times. Other DNA sequences in the same sample also yield this CDR3. The chain uses TRBV5-1 and TRBJ1-5; D gene unclear. CDR3 length equals 13 residues. CDR1 is SGHRS and CDR2 is YFSETQ in the germline V gene. V gave up 0 bases and J gave up 4 bases, with 5 bases separating them. The CDR3 sequence: CASSLAGNQPQHF. CDR3 bases: TGCGCCAGCAGCTTGGCGGGGAATCAGCCCCAGCATTTT.

This clone was seen a handful of times. The chain links TRBV7-6 to TRBJ2-7, with no clear D. The CDR3 runs 12 residues. V was shortened by 5 bases and J by 2 bases, with 7 bases between the two germline ends. The germline CDR1 and CDR2 sequences are SGHVS and FNYEAQ. This CDR3 reads CASSMGTYEQYF. DNA of the CDR3: TGTGCCAGCAGCATGGGTACCTACGAGCAGTACTTC.

The table lists this clone with a few counts. The V gene is TRBV7-2, the J gene TRBJ2-3, with TRBD2 identical over 11 bases. The CDR3 contains 17 residues. J gave up 2 bases and V 0 bases, and 4 bases lay outside the gene matches. Germline lookup yields CDR1 SGHTA and CDR2 FQGNSA. The CDR3 here is CASSLASSGGPTDTQYF. CDR3 DNA sequence: TGTGCCAGCAGCTTAGCCTCTAGCGGGGGGCCCACAGATACGCAGTATTTT.

In its sample, this clone was seen a few times. The chain combines TRBV4-2 with TRBJ2-1; unclear D gene. The CDR3 totals 14 residues. Germline V lookup: CDR1 LGHNA, CDR2 YNFKEQ. The V and J ends lost 2 bases and 5 bases respectively, with 10 bases between them. As DNA, the CDR3 is TGTGCCAGCAGCCAACCTGACTCACACAATGAGCAGTTCTTC. Protein: CASSQPDSHNEQFF.

This clone came up a few times. V and J are TRBV28 and TRBJ2-1; 10 bases line up with TRBD2. The V and J ends lost 6 bases and 8 bases, in that order; junction bases with no gene match: 19. The CDR3 extends over 18 amino acids. Germline V gene sequence: CDR1 MDHEN, CDR2 SYDVKM. The CDR3 DNA follows: TGTGCCAGCAGAAATCGAAGGGCTAGCGGGAGTATGGGGGATGAGCAGTTCTTC. Translating it yields CASRNRRASGSMGDEQFF.

On this clone itself: The sample has other DNA sequences that encode this CDR3 too. The chain links TRBV28 to TRBJ1-4, with unresolved D. There are 12 residues in the CDR3. V was trimmed by 2 bases and J by 6 bases, leaving 4 bases between them. Germline values: CDR1 MDHEN, CDR2 SYDVKM. The CDR3 sequence: CASSLGYEKLFF. As DNA, the CDR3 is TGTGCCAGCAGTTTAGGGTATGAAAAACTGTTTTTT. Filled out from reference TRBV28 and TRBJ1-4, the complete variable domain reads DVKVTQSSRYLVKRTGEKVFLECVQDMDHENMFWYRQDPGLGLRLIYFSYDVKMKEKGDIPEGYSVSREKKERFSLILESASTNQTSMYLCASSLGYEKLFFGSGTQLSVL.